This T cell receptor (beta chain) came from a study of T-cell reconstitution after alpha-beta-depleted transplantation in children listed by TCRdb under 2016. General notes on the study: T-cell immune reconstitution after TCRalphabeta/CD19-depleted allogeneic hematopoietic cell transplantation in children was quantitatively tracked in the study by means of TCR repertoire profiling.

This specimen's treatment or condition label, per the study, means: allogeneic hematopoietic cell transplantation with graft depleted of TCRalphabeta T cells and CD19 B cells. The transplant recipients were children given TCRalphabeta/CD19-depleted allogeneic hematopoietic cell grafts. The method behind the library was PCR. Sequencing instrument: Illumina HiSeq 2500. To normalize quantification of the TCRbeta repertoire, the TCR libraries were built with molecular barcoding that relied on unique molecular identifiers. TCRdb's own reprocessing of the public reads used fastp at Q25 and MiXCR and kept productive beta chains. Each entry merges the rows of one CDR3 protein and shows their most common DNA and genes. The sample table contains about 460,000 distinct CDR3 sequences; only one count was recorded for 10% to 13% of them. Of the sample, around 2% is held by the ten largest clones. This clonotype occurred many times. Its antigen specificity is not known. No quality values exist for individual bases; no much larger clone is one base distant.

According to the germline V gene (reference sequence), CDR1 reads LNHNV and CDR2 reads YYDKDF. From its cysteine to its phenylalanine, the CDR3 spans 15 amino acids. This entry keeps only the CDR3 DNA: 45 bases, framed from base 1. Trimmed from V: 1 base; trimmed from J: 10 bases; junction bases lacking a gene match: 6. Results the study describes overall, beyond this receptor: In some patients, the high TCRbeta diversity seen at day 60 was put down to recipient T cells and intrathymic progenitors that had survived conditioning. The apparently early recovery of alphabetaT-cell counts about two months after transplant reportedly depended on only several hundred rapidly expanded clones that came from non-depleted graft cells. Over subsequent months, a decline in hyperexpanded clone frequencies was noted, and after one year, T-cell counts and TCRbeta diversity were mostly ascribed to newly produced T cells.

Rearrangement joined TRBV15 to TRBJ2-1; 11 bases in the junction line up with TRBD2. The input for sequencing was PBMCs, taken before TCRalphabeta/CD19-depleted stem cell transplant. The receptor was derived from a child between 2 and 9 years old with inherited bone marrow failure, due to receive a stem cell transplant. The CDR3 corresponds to CATSRGLAGGREQFF. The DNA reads TGTGCCACCAGCAGAGGGCTAGCGGGGGGTCGGGAGCAGTTCTTC.